These T cell receptor beta chains were read from a single sample in a study of blood T cells in healthy people across ages. TCRdb itself ran the 5' RACE reads through MiXCR, one entry per CDR3 protein. The sample holds around 1.5 million distinct CDR3 sequences, about 32% seen once. The sample was blood. The receptor source for this set is a woman aged 25 to 39 in good health. Each CDR3 is given with its conserved first and last residue. Fields, in order: J gene, D gene, clone size, V gene, CDR3 protein, CDR3 DNA. A D gene is named only where the DNA matches it firmly. A clone size is listed for some rows: how often the clone was seen (once, few, many), or a class if it is expanded.

J: TRBJ2-7
D: NA
size: NA
V: TRBV6-2/TRBV6-3
CDR3: CASSPPRGGYYEQYF
DNA: TGTGCCAGCAGTCCGCCCCGGGGAGGATACTACGAGCAGTACTTC

J: TRBJ1-2
D: NA
size: NA
V: TRBV6-5
CDR3: CASSRDRARGYGYTF
DNA: TGTGCCAGCAGTCGGGATAGGGCTCGGGGCTATGGCTACACCTTC

J: TRBJ2-1
D: NA
size: few
V: TRBV20-1
CDR3: CSARDGRGPNNEQFF
DNA: TGCAGTGCTAGAGATGGGAGGGGGCCGAACAATGAGCAGTTCTTC

J: TRBJ2-7
D: TRBD1
size: few
V: TRBV6-5
CDR3: CASSYGQGRTYEQYF
DNA: TGTGCCAGCAGCTACGGACAGGGGAGGACCTACGAGCAGTACTTC

J: TRBJ2-1
D: NA
size: many
V: TRBV5-6
CDR3: CASSLEGINEQFF
DNA: TGTGCCAGCAGCTTGGAAGGGATCAATGAGCAGTTCTTC

J: TRBJ2-2
D: NA
size: NA
V: TRBV13
CDR3: CASRPEGSEITGELFF
DNA: TGTGCCAGCAGGCCGGAAGGGTCAGAGATCACCGGGGAGCTGTTTTTT

J: TRBJ2-5
D: NA
size: NA
V: TRBV20-1
CDR3: CSASSDWQETQYF
DNA: TGCAGTGCTAGCTCTGACTGGCAAGAGACCCAGTACTTC

J: TRBJ2-5
D: NA
size: NA
V: TRBV3-1
CDR3: CASSQGKAGGTQYF
DNA: TGTGCCAGCAGCCAAGGGAAGGCTGGGGGGACCCAGTACTTC

J: TRBJ1-2
D: TRBD1
size: once
V: TRBV29-1
CDR3: CSVEDLAGGRFGGGYTF
DNA: TGCAGCGTTGAAGATCTTGCAGGGGGCAGGTTTGGTGGTGGCTACACCTTC

J: TRBJ2-1
D: TRBD1
size: NA
V: TRBV4-1
CDR3: CASSQGTGRSYNEQFF
DNA: TGCGCCAGCAGCCAAGGGACAGGCCGTTCCTACAATGAGCAGTTCTTC

J: TRBJ1-2
D: NA
size: few
V: TRBV30
CDR3: CAWMDIYGYTF
DNA: TGTGCCTGGATGGACATCTATGGCTACACCTTC

J: TRBJ2-1
D: NA
size: few
V: TRBV7-2
CDR3: CASSLDGSRVDNEQFF
DNA: TGTGCCAGCAGCTTAGACGGGTCCCGGGTGGACAATGAGCAGTTCTTC

J: TRBJ1-1
D: NA
size: NA
V: TRBV3-1
CDR3: CASRPLSGGYTEAFF
DNA: TGTGCCAGCAGACCATTGTCGGGAGGGTACACTGAAGCTTTCTTT

J: TRBJ2-2
D: TRBD1
size: NA
V: TRBV12-3/TRBV12-4
CDR3: CASSRRQGANTGELFF
DNA: TGTGCCAGCAGCCGCAGACAGGGGGCTAACACCGGGGAGCTGTTTTTT

J: TRBJ2-7
D: NA
size: many
V: TRBV9
CDR3: CASSGGPSSYEQYF
DNA: TGTGCCAGCAGCGGGGGGCCGAGCTCCTACGAGCAGTACTTC

J: TRBJ1-6
D: TRBD1
size: few
V: TRBV14
CDR3: CASSQDKGTGNSPLHF
DNA: TGTGCCAGCAGCCAAGATAAGGGGACAGGCAATTCACCCCTCCACTTT

J: TRBJ1-1
D: TRBD1
size: few
V: TRBV29-1
CDR3: CSVTDRSTEAFF
DNA: TGCAGCGTTACGGACAGGAGCACTGAAGCTTTCTTT

J: TRBJ2-3
D: TRBD2
size: NA
V: TRBV20-1
CDR3: CSASPAGDSTDTQYF
DNA: TGCAGTGCTAGTCCAGCGGGGGATAGCACAGATACGCAGTATTTT

J: TRBJ2-5
D: NA
size: NA
V: TRBV18
CDR3: CASSPDSARRETQYF
DNA: TGTGCCAGCTCACCTGATAGCGCGAGACGGGAGACCCAGTACTTC

J: TRBJ1-2
D: NA
size: few
V: TRBV2
CDR3: CASSALGAPNYGYTF
DNA: TGTGCCAGCAGTGCCCTTGGGGCCCCTAACTATGGCTACACCTTC

J: TRBJ1-2
D: NA
size: few
V: TRBV29-1
CDR3: CSALDGYGYTF
DNA: TGCAGCGCTCTGGACGGCTATGGCTACACCTTC

J: TRBJ2-1
D: NA
size: NA
V: TRBV28
CDR3: CASTLGLKRGEQFF
DNA: TGTGCCAGTACTCTGGGACTCAAAAGAGGTGAGCAGTTCTTC

J: TRBJ2-2
D: NA
size: few
V: TRBV20-1
CDR3: CSAEGVTGELFF
DNA: TGCAGTGCCGAAGGGGTTACCGGGGAGCTGTTTTTT

J: TRBJ2-6
D: TRBD1
size: NA
V: TRBV6-2/TRBV6-3
CDR3: CASSYLRGQGYSGANVLTF
DNA: TGTGCCAGCAGTTACCTAAGGGGACAGGGGTACTCTGGGGCCAACGTCCTGACTTTC

J: TRBJ2-1
D: NA
size: NA
V: TRBV20-1
CDR3: CSARRGFAGNEQFF
DNA: TGCAGTGCCCGTAGGGGGTTTGCGGGTAATGAGCAGTTCTTC

J: TRBJ1-2
D: NA
size: NA
V: TRBV20-1
CDR3: CSARVPPRDNYGCTF
DNA: TGCAGTGCTAGAGTCCCGCCTCGGGATAACTATGGCTGCACCTTC

J: TRBJ2-1
D: NA
size: few
V: TRBV9
CDR3: CASSVVGANEQFF
DNA: TGTGCCAGCAGCGTAGTGGGGGCCAATGAGCAGTTCTTC

J: TRBJ2-7
D: NA
size: NA
V: TRBV20-1
CDR3: CSARPLGQSYGQYF
DNA: TGCAGTGCTAGACCTCTGGGGCAGTCCTACGGGCAGTACTTC

J: TRBJ1-1
D: NA
size: NA
V: TRBV7-9
CDR3: CASSFYVGGNTEAFF
DNA: TGTGCCAGCAGCTTTTACGTCGGAGGGAACACTGAAGCTTTCTTT

J: TRBJ1-1
D: TRBD1
size: few
V: TRBV4-1
CDR3: CASSQDLTGRAFF
DNA: TGCGCCAGCAGCCAAGATTTGACAGGGCGGGCTTTCTTT

J: TRBJ2-5
D: TRBD2
size: NA
V: TRBV4-2
CDR3: CASSQGTRMGETQYF
DNA: TGTGCCAGCAGCCAAGGGACTAGGATGGGAGAGACCCAGTACTTC

J: TRBJ2-7
D: TRBD2
size: NA
V: TRBV20-1
CDR3: CSAREELARYEQYF
DNA: TGCAGTGCTAGGGAGGAACTAGCGAGGTACGAGCAGTACTTC

J: TRBJ2-5
D: TRBD2
size: NA
V: TRBV12-3/TRBV12-4
CDR3: CASSRKAWTSGGQETQYF
DNA: TGTGCCAGCAGTCGAAAGGCCTGGACTAGCGGGGGTCAAGAGACCCAGTACTTC

J: TRBJ1-2
D: NA
size: NA
V: TRBV30
CDR3: CAWREGPYNYGYTF
DNA: TGTGCCTGGAGAGAAGGACCTTATAACTATGGCTACACCTTC

J: TRBJ2-1
D: NA
size: NA
V: TRBV5-1
CDR3: CASSLPDGGDEQFF
DNA: TGCGCCAGCAGCTTGCCAGATGGCGGCGATGAGCAGTTCTTC

J: TRBJ2-7
D: TRBD1
size: NA
V: TRBV5-1
CDR3: CASSLGGTGNYEQYF
DNA: TGCGCCAGCAGCTTGGGCGGGACAGGGAATTACGAGCAGTACTTC

J: TRBJ2-7
D: TRBD1
size: NA
V: TRBV7-8
CDR3: CASGPQTGTYEQYF
DNA: TGTGCCAGCGGCCCCCAGACAGGGACCTACGAGCAGTACTTC

J: TRBJ2-1
D: NA
size: once
V: TRBV5-1
CDR3: CASSLGDLRDEQFF
DNA: TGCGCCAGCAGCTTGGGTGACCTGAGGGATGAGCAGTTCTTC

J: TRBJ2-7
D: NA
size: many
V: TRBV7-9
CDR3: CASSLGAGRYEQYF
DNA: TGTGCCAGCAGCTTAGGGGCAGGGCGGTACGAGCAGTACTTC

J: TRBJ1-2
D: NA
size: many
V: TRBV29-1
CDR3: CSIAGAMGYTF
DNA: TGCAGCATCGCAGGGGCGATGGGCTACACCTTC

J: TRBJ2-1
D: TRBD2
size: few
V: TRBV12-3/TRBV12-4
CDR3: CASSLLAGGPKEQFF
DNA: TGTGCCAGCAGCCTATTAGCGGGAGGGCCAAAGGAGCAGTTCTTC

J: TRBJ2-1
D: NA
size: few
V: TRBV6-6
CDR3: CASSYSGQNNEQFF
DNA: TGTGCCAGCAGTTACTCGGGGCAGAACAATGAGCAGTTCTTC

J: TRBJ2-5
D: NA
size: NA
V: TRBV11-3
CDR3: CASSLQNEETQYF
DNA: TGTGCCAGCAGCTTACAGAACGAAGAGACCCAGTACTTC

J: TRBJ2-3
D: NA
size: NA
V: TRBV12-3/TRBV12-4
CDR3: CASSLYRGAEFTQYF
DNA: TGTGCCAGCAGTCTCTACCGGGGCGCCGAATTTACGCAGTATTTT